This T cell receptor (beta chain) was recovered during a study of blood T cell repertoires in COVID-19. Study context: The United States, Italy and Spain supplied acute and convalescent COVID-19 samples.

Assay: immunoSEQ multiplex PCR; the TCRdb copy retains only in-frame clones and omits some. The data hold 250,000 to 300,000 clones, with roughly 88% observed a single time. Germline V gene data show CDR1 as GTSNPN and CDR2 as SVGIG (reference sequence). CDR3 length equals 15 residues. The V segment lost 3 bases and the J segment 5 bases; nucleotides outside the gene matches: 6. This receptor was identified in a woman under 40 with acute or convalescent COVID-19. Sequencing input: peripheral blood. The chain combines TRBV30 with TRBJ2-5; 13 nucleotides align to TRBD2. CDR3 in amino acids: CAWSGLAGASETQYF. DNA for the CDR3: TGTGCCTGGAGCGGACTAGCGGGAGCGTCGGAGACCCAGTACTTC.